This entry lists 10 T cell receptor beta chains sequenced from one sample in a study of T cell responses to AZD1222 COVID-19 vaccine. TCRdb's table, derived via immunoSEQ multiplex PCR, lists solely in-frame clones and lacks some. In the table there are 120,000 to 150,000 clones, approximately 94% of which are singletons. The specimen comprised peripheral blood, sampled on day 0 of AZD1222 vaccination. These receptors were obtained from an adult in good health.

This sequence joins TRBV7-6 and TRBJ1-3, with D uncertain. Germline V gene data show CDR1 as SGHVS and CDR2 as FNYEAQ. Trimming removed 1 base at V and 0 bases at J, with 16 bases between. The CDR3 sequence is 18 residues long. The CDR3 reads CASSLEVVSANSGNTIYF. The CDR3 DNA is TGTGCCAGCAGCTTAGAAGTAGTTTCAGCGAACTCTGGAAACACCATATATTTT.

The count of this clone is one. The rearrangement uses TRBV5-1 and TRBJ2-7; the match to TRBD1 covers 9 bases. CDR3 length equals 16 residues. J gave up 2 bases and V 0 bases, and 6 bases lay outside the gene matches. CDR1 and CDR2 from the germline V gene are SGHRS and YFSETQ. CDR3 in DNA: TGCGCCAGCAGCTTGGGACGGACAGGGGATACCTACGAGCAGTACTTC. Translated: CASSLGRTGDTYEQYF.

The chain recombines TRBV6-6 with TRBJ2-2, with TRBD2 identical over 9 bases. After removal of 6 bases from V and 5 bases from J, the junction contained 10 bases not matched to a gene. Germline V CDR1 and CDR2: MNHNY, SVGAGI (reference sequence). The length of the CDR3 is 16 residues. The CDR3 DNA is TGTGCCAGCAGATCACATAGCGGGAGCGAGACCGGGGAGCTGTTTTTT. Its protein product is CASRSHSGSETGELFF.

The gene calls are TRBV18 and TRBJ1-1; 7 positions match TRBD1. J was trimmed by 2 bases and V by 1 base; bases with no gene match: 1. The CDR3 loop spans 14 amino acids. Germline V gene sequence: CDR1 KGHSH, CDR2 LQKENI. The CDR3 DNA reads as TGTGCCAGCTCACCACGGGACAGCAACACTGAAGCTTTCTTT. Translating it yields CASSPRDSNTEAFF.

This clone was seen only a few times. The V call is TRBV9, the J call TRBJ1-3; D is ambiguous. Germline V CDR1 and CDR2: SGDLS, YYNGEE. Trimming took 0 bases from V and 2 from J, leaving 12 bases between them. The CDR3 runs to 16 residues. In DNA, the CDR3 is TGTGCCAGCAGCGTAGCACCTTACCAAACTGGAAACACCATATATTTT. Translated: CASSVAPYQTGNTIYF.

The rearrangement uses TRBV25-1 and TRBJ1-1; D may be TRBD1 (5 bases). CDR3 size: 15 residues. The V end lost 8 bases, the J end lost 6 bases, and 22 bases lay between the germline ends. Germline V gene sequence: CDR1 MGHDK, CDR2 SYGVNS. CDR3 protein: CASRYDGHAGAEAFF. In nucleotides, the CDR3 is TGTGCCAGCCGATACGACGGACATGCGGGCGCTGAAGCTTTCTTT.

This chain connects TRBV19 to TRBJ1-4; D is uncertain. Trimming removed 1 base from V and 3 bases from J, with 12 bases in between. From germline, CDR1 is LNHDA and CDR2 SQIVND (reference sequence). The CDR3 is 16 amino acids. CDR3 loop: CASSIVLGRANEKLFF. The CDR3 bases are TGTGCCAGTAGTATAGTCCTAGGGCGTGCTAATGAAAAACTGTTTTTT.

The CDR3 coding sequence is TGTGCCAGCAGCCTGGAGTTTGAAGCTTTCTTT. Encoded protein: CASSLEFEAFF. The chain has TRBV28 and TRBJ1-1; D uncertain. Trimming cost V 6 bases and J 7 bases, with 9 bases left between them. Germline CDR1 is MDHEN and CDR2 is SYDVKM. The CDR3 has 11 residues.

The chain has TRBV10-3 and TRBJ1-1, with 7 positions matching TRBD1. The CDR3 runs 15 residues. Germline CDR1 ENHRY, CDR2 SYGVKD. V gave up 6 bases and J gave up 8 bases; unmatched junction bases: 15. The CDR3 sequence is CAIRLSLQLTGEAFF. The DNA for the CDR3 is TGTGCCATCAGACTGTCACTTCAGCTGACAGGGGAAGCTTTCTTT.

CDR3 protein: CASSRDRGINSPLHF. In nucleotides, the CDR3 is TGTGCCAGCAGTCGAGACAGGGGAATTAATTCACCCCTCCACTTT. The chain recombines TRBV27 with TRBJ1-6, with TRBD1 identical over 8 bases. This CDR3 region has 15 residues. The V gene's germline CDR1 is MNHEY and CDR2 SMNVEV (reference sequence). With 5 bases clipped from V and 6 bases from J, the junction kept 6 bases outside the gene matches.